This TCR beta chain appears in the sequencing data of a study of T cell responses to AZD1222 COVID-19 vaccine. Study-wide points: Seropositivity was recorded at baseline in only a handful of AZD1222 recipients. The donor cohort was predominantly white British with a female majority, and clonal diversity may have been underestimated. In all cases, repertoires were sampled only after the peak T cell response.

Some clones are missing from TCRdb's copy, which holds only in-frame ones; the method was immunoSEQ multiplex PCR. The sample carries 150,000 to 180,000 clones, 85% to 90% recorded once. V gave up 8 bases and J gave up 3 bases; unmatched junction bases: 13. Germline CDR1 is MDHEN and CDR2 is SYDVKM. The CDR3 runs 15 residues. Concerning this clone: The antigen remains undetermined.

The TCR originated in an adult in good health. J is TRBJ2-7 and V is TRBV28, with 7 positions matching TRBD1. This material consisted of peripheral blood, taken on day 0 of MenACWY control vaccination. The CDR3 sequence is CASYPQGSPLYEQYV. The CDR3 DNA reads TGTGCCAGCTACCCACAGGGGAGTCCCCTCTACGAGCAGTACGTC.